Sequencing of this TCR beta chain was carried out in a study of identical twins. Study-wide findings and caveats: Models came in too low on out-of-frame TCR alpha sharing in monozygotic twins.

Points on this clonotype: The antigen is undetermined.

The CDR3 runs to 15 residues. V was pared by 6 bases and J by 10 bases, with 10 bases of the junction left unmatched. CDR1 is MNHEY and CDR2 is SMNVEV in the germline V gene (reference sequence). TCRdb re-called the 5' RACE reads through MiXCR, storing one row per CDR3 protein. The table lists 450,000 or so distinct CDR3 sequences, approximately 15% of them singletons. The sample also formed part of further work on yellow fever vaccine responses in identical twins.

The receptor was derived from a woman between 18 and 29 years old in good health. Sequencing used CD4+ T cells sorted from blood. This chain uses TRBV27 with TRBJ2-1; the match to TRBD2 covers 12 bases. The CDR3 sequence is CASRPRLAGVSEQFF. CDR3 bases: TGTGCCAGCAGACCCAGACTAGCGGGAGTGTCGGAGCAGTTCTTC.